This T cell receptor (beta chain) derives from a study of Graves' ophthalmopathy and Graves' hyperthyroidism. People with hyperthyroidism were aged 18 to 65 and newly diagnosed, under 2 months' duration. About this clonotype: A junction boundary mismatches the germline segment, possibly from a read error.

RNA transcripts were the template, and TCR beta CDR3 regions were amplified from them. The workflow started with a first-round RT-PCR run with HTBI primers and then moved on to a second-round multiplex PCR. TCRdb re-derived calls from the multiplex PCR reads in MiXCR, one entry per CDR3 protein. The sample holds over a million distinct CDR3 sequences, about two fifths seen once. This CDR3 comprises 13 residues. Germline CDR1 and CDR2: LGHNA and YSLEER. This clonotype was sampled from an adult man with Graves' hyperthyroidism. Sequencing was carried out using peripheral blood or thyroid tissue (not recorded which). This rearrangement joins TRBV4-3 to TRBJ2-7; the D gene is possibly TRBD1 (5 bases). The DNA for the CDR3 is TGCGCCAGCAGCCAAGTAAGGGGCCACGAGCGGTACTTC. Its translation: CASSQVRGHERYF.